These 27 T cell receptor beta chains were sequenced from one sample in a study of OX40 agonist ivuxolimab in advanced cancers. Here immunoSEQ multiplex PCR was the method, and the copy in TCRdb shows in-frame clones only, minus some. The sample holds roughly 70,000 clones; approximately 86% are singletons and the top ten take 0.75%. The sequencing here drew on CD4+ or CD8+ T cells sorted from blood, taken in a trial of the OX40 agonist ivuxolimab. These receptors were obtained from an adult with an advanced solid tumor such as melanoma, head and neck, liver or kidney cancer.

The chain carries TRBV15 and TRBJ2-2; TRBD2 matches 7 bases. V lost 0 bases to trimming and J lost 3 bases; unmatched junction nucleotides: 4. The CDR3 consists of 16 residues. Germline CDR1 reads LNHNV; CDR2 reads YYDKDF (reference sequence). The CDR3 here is CATSRDLGRDTGELFF. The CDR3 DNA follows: TGTGCCACCAGCAGAGATCTAGGGAGGGACACCGGGGAGCTGTTTTTT.

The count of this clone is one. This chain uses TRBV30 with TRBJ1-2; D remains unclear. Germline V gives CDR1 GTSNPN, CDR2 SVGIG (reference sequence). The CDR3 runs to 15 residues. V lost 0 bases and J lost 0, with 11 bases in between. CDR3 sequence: CAWSVSRTANYGYTF. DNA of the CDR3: TGTGCCTGGAGTGTAAGCCGGACGGCTAACTATGGCTACACCTTC.

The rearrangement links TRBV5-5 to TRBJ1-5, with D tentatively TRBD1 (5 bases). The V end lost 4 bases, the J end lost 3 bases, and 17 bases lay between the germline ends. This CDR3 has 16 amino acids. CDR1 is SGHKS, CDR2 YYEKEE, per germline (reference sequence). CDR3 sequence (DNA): TGTGCCAGCAGCGTGACGCCAGGGTCGGCCAATCAGCCCCAGCATTTT. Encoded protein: CASSVTPGSANQPQHF.

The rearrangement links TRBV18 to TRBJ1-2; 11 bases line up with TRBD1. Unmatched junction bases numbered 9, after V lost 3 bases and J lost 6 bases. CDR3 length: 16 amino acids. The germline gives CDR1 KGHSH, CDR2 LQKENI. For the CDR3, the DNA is TGTGCCAGCTCACCGGGAGCATGGACAGGGGGCAATGGCTACACCTTC. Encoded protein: CASSPGAWTGGNGYTF.

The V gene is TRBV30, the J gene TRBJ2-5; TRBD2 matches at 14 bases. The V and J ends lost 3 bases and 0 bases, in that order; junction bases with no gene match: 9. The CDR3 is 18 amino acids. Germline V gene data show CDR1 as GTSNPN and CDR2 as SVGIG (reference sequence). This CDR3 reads CAWRGGLAGALYQETQYF. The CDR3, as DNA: TGTGCCTGGAGGGGGGGACTAGCGGGGGCACTGTACCAAGAGACCCAGTACTTC. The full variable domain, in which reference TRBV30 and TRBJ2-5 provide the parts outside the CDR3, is SQTIHQWPATLVQPVGSPLSLECTVEGTSNPNLYWYRQAAGRGLQLLFYSVGIGQISSEVPQNLSASRPQDRQFILSSKKLLLSDSGFYLCAWRGGLAGALYQETQYFGPGTRLLVL.

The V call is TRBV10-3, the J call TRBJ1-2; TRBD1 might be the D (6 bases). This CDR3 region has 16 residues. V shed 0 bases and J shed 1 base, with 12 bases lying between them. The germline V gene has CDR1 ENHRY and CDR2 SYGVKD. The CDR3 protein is CAISESKQGGNYGYTF. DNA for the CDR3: TGTGCCATCAGTGAGTCTAAACAGGGTGGTAACTATGGCTACACCTTC.

CDR3 sequence (DNA): TGTGCCACCAGCAGAACAGGTGCCTGGGTCTCTGGGGCCAACGTCCTGACTTTC. Its protein is CATSRTGAWVSGANVLTF. The gene calls are TRBV15 and TRBJ2-6; TRBD1 might be the D (5 bases). The V gene lost 2 bases and the J gene lost 0 bases, with 14 bases spanning the gap. The germline V gene encodes CDR1 LNHNV and CDR2 YYDKDF (reference sequence). This CDR3 is 18 amino acids long.

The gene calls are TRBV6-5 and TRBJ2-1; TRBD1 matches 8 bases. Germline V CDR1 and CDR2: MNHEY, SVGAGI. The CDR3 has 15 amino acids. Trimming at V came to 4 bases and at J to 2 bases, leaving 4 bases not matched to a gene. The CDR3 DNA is TGTGCCAGCAGTTCAGGGACAGGAGCCTACAATGAGCAGTTCTTC. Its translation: CASSSGTGAYNEQFF.

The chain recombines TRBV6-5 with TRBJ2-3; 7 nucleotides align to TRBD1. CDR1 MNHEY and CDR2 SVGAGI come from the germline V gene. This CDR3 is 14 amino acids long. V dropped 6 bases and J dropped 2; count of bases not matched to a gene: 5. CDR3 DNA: TGTGCCAGCAGAGCGACAGGGTCCACAGATACGCAGTATTTT. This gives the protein CASRATGSTDTQYF.

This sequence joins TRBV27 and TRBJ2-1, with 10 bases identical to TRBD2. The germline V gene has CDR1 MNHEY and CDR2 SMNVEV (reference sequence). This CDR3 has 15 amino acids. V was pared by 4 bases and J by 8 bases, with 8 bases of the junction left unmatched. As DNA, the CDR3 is TGTGCCAGCAGTTCCGGACTAGCGGCCCAGGATGAGCAGTTCTTC. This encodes CASSSGLAAQDEQFF.

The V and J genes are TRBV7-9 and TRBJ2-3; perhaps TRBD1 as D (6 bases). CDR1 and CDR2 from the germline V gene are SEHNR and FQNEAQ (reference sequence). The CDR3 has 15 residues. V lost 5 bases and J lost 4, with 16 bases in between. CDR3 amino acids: CASSLQGIGADTQYF. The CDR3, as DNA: TGTGCCAGCAGCCTTCAGGGGATTGGGGCAGATACGCAGTATTTT.

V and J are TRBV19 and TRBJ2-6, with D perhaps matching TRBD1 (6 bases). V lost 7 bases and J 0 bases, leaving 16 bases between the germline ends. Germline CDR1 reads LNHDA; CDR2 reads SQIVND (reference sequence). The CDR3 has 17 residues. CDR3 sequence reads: CASNSPTGFSGANVLTF. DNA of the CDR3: TGTGCCAGTAACTCGCCCACAGGGTTCTCTGGGGCCAACGTCCTGACTTTC.

This CDR3 reads CASSFGGSTEAFF. For the CDR3, the DNA is TGTGCCAGCAGCTTCGGGGGCTCCACTGAAGCTTTCTTT. The chain couples TRBV7-3 to TRBJ1-1; possibly TRBD1 for D (6 bases). The germline V and J ends were trimmed by 3 bases and 4 bases, with 9 bases remaining between them. CDR1 and CDR2 from the germline V gene are SGHTA and FQGTGA. This CDR3 has 13 amino acids.

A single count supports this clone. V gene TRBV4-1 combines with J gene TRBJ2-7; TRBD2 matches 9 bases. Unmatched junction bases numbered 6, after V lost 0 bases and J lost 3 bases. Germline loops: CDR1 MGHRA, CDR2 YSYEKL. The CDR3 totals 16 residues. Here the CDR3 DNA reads TGCGCCAGCAGCCAAGACCCAAGCGGGAGGCGCTACGAGCAGTACTTC. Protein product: CASSQDPSGRRYEQYF.

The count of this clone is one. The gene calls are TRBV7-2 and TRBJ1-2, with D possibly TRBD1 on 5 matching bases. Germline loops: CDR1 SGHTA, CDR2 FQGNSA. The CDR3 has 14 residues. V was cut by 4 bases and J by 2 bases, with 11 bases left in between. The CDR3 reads CASSYLQVNYGYTF. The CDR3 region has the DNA TGTGCCAGCAGCTACCTACAGGTGAACTATGGCTACACCTTC.

The CDR3 DNA sequence: TGTGCCAGCTCAAGTCCCGGGACAGGGACAGAGACCCAGTACTTC. Residues: CASSSPGTGTETQYF. V is TRBV18 and J is TRBJ2-5; 9 bases are shared with TRBD1. Germline V gene sequence: CDR1 KGHSH, CDR2 LQKENI. This CDR3 has 15 amino acids. The junction had 8 bases not matched to a gene; V was cut back by 5 bases and J by 4 bases.

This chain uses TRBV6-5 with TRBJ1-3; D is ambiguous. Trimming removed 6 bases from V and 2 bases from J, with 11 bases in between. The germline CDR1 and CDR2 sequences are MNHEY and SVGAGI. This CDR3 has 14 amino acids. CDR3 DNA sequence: TGTGCCAGCAGCCCGGGTTCAACTGGAAACACCATATATTTT. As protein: CASSPGSTGNTIYF.

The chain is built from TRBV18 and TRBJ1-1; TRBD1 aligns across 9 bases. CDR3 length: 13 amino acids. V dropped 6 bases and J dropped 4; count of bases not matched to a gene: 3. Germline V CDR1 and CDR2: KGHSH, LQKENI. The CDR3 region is CASSGGQGTEAFF. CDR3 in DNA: TGTGCCAGCTCCGGGGGACAGGGCACTGAAGCTTTCTTT.

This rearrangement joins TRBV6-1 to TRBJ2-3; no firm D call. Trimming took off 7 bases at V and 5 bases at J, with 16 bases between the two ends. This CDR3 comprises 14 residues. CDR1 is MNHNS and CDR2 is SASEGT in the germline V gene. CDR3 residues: CASTSGPFGDTQYF. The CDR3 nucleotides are TGTGCCAGCACCTCCGGACCGTTCGGAGATACGCAGTATTTT.

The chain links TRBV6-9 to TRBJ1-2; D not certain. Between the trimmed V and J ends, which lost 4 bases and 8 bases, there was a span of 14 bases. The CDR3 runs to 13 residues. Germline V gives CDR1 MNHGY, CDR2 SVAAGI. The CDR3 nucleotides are TGTGCCAGCAGTTTGGTCCTAACTATGGGCTACACCTTC. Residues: CASSLVLTMGYTF.

CDR3 sequence (DNA): TGCGCCAGCAGTTTGACCACACCGGGGGCTGGAAACACCATATATTTT. The encoded protein is CASSLTTPGAGNTIYF. This chain uses TRBV10-2 with TRBJ1-3; possibly TRBD1 for D (5 bases). The V and J ends lost 5 bases and 2 bases respectively, with 16 bases between them. The CDR3 is 16 residues long. Germline V CDR1 and CDR2: WSHSY, SAAADI.

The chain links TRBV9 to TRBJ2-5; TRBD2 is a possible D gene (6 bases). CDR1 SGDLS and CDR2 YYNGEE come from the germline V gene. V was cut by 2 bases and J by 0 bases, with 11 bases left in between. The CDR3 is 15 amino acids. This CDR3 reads CASSVLGLHQETQYF. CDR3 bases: TGTGCCAGCAGCGTCCTGGGACTCCACCAAGAGACCCAGTACTTC.

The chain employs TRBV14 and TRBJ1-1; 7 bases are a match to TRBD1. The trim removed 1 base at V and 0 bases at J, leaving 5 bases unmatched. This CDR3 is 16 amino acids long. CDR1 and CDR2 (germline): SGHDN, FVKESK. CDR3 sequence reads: CASSQVRGQMNTEAFF. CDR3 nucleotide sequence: TGTGCCAGCAGCCAAGTAAGGGGACAGATGAACACTGAAGCTTTCTTT.

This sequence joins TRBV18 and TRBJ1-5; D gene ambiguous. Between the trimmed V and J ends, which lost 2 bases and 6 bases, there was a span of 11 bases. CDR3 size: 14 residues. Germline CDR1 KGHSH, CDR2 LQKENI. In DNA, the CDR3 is TGTGCCAGCTCACCAGGGCCGGTAGGTCAGCCCCAGCATTTT. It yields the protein CASSPGPVGQPQHF. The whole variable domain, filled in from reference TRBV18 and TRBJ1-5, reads NAGVMQNPRHLVRRRGQEARLRCSPMKGHSHVYWYRQLPEEGLKFMVYLQKENIIDESGMPKERFSAEFPKEGPSILRIQQVVRGDSAAYFCASSPGPVGQPQHFGDGTRLSIL.

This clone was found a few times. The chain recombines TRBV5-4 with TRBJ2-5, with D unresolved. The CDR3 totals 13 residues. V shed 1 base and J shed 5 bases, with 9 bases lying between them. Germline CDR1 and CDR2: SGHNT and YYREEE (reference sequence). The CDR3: CASSLSLGETQYF. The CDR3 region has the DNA TGTGCCAGCAGCTTGTCCTTGGGGGAGACCCAGTACTTC.

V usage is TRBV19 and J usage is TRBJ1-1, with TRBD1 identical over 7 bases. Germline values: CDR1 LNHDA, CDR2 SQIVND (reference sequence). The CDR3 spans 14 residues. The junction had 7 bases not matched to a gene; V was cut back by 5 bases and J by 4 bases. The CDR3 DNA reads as TGTGCCAGTAGTCCCCGGGCAGGGGGCACTGAAGCTTTCTTT. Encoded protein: CASSPRAGGTEAFF.

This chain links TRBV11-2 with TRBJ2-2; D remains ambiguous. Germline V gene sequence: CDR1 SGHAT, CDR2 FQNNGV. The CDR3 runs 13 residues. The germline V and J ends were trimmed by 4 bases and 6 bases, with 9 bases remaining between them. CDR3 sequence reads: CASSSTRPGELFF. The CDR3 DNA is TGTGCCAGCAGCTCCACACGGCCCGGGGAGCTGTTTTTT.